This record covers a single T cell receptor (beta chain). Its antigen is undetermined. Graves' hyperthyroidism is called stable when ophthalmopathy does not progress within 18 months. Amplification of TCR beta CDR3 regions was performed using RNA transcripts as template. The HTBI primer set drove a first-round RT-PCR of the TCR CDR3. TCRdb re-derived calls from the multiplex PCR reads in MiXCR, one entry per CDR3 protein. The repertoire consists of fewer than 400,000 distinct CDR3 sequences, with 20% to 30% occurring once and the leading ten covering more than 60%. This specimen belongs to a study of T cells in Graves' hyperthyroidism and ophthalmopathy. Study context: Pretreatment peripheral blood was obtained at initial diagnosis. Study-level points and caveats: Blood also showed most of the thyroid clonotypes that were expanded above 0.001.

What was sequenced was blood. The receptor was derived from a man in his fifties or sixties with Graves' hyperthyroidism.

CDR3 sequence reads: CSAFKSGRENIQYF. The CDR3 DNA reads TGCAGTGCTTTCAAATCGGGGCGGGAGAACATTCAGTACTTC. The chain links TRBV20-1 to TRBJ2-4; 7 bases map to TRBD2. This CDR3 is built from 14 residues. The V and J ends lost 5 bases and 7 bases, in that order; junction bases with no gene match: 11. Germline assignment: CDR1 DFQATT and CDR2 SNEGSKA (reference sequence).